The 20 T cell receptor beta chains reported below all come from one sample, sequenced in a study of technical replicates of blood from several donors. Profiled with immunoSEQ multiplex PCR; TCRdb holds only in-frame clones, not every one. Of 11,000 or so clones listed, roughly 93% are singletons. Sequenced material: PBMCs. The receptors derive from a human donor in good health.

V gene TRBV7-3 combines with J gene TRBJ2-2; 8 positions agree with TRBD2. This CDR3 has 16 amino acids. Germline lookup yields CDR1 SGHTA and CDR2 FQGTGA. Trimming removed 5 bases from V and 4 bases from J; junction bases left unmatched: 9. CDR3 in amino acids: CASSPPSGSGTGELFF. The CDR3 coding sequence is TGTGCCAGCAGCCCTCCCAGCGGGAGTGGCACCGGGGAGCTGTTTTTT.

This chain connects TRBV13 to TRBJ2-7, with TRBD2 matching 9 bases. Per the germline V gene, CDR1 is PRHDT and CDR2 is FYEKMQ (reference sequence). V was pared by 5 bases and J by 6 bases, with 8 bases of the junction left unmatched. The CDR3 runs to 14 residues. The CDR3 region has the DNA TGTGCCAGCAGCCAGATGCGGGGGGGTCGCGAGCAGTACTTC. Its translation: CASSQMRGGREQYF.

The gene calls are TRBV18 and TRBJ1-2, with 8 bases identical to TRBD1. V lost 2 bases and J lost 10; bases outside the gene matches: 6. The CDR3 totals 13 residues. Per the germline V gene, CDR1 is KGHSH and CDR2 is LQKENI. The CDR3: CASSPRGQEDYTF. CDR3 DNA sequence: TGTGCCAGCTCACCAAGGGGACAGGAAGACTACACCTTC.

This rearrangement joins TRBV30 to TRBJ2-3; 12 nucleotides align to TRBD2. Germline V gene lookup returns CDR1 GTSNPN and CDR2 SVGIG (reference sequence). The CDR3 is 17 residues long. Unmatched junction bases numbered 8, after V lost 4 bases and J lost 0 bases. The CDR3 coding sequence is TGTGCCTGGACCGCCGGGACTAGCGGGTCTAGCACAGATACGCAGTATTTT. Its translation is CAWTAGTSGSSTDTQYF. The entire variable domain, with the rest obtained from reference TRBV30 and TRBJ2-3, is as follows: SQTIHQWPATLVQPVGSPLSLECTVEGTSNPNLYWYRQAAGRGLQLLFYSVGIGQISSEVPQNLSASRPQDRQFILSSKKLLLSDSGFYLCAWTAGTSGSSTDTQYFGPGTRLTVL.

J is TRBJ2-5 and V is TRBV6-6; 12 nucleotides match TRBD2. The germline V gene has CDR1 MNHNY and CDR2 SVGAGI (reference sequence). The CDR3 covers 16 residues. Unmatched junction bases numbered 7, after V lost 6 bases and J lost 2 bases. The CDR3 region is CASSQTSGRAQETQYF. CDR3 nucleotides: TGTGCCAGCAGCCAGACTAGCGGGAGAGCTCAAGAGACCCAGTACTTC.

The chain joins TRBV7-9 to TRBJ1-1, with 7 nucleotides matching TRBD1. V lost 5 bases, J lost 6 bases, and 15 bases stayed unmatched. The length of the CDR3 is 16 residues. CDR1 is SEHNR and CDR2 is FQNEAQ in the germline V gene (reference sequence). This CDR3 is CASSLQGGAGGSEAFF. Written as DNA, the CDR3 is TGTGCCAGCAGCCTCCAGGGGGGAGCCGGTGGTTCTGAAGCTTTCTTT.

CDR3: CASSPFGITGELFF. CDR3 in DNA: TGCGCCAGCAGCCCGTTCGGTATCACCGGGGAGCTGTTTTTT. This chain uses TRBV5-1 with TRBJ2-2; no reliable D call. The CDR3 runs 14 residues. Germline-derived CDR1 and CDR2 are SGHRS and YFSETQ. Deletions cut 4 bases from V and 4 bases from J, with 11 bases between.

V and J are TRBV19 and TRBJ2-7, with TRBD2 identical over 7 bases. The CDR3 extends over 14 amino acids. The junction had 6 bases not matched to a gene; V was cut back by 5 bases and J by 2 bases. The germline CDR1 and CDR2 sequences are LNHDA and SQIVND (reference sequence). CDR3 region: CASSRDSGPYEQYF. CDR3 DNA sequence: TGTGCCAGTAGTCGCGATAGCGGGCCCTACGAGCAGTACTTC. The full variable domain, rest sourced from reference TRBV19 and TRBJ2-7, is DGGITQSPKYLFRKEGQNVTLSCEQNLNHDAMYWYRQDPGQGLRLIYYSQIVNDFQKGDIAEGYSVSREKKESFPLTVTSAQKNPTAFYLCASSRDSGPYEQYFGPGTRLTVT.

The chain is built from TRBV27 and TRBJ1-2; D uncertain. The CDR3 totals 14 residues. V was shortened by 0 bases and J by 4 bases, with 9 bases between the two germline ends. Looked up from germline, CDR1 is MNHEY and CDR2 is SMNVEV (reference sequence). The CDR3 nucleotides are TGTGCCAGCAGTTTATCGAGACGGAGCTATGGCTACACCTTC. This codes for CASSLSRRSYGYTF.

The genes are TRBV6-5 and TRBJ2-1, with 8 bases identical to TRBD2. CDR3 length: 14 residues. Germline V gives CDR1 MNHEY, CDR2 SVGAGI. Trimming removed 5 bases from V and 9 bases from J; junction bases left unmatched: 9. The CDR3 nucleotides read TGTGCCAGCAGTGTCGCGGGAGGAGGTGGTGAGCAGTTCTTC. Its translation: CASSVAGGGGEQFF.

The V gene is TRBV6-1, the J gene TRBJ2-7; the D gene is possibly TRBD2 (6 bases). Germline values: CDR1 MNHNS, CDR2 SASEGT. The CDR3 consists of 13 residues. V gave up 5 bases and J gave up 4 bases, with 12 bases separating them. The CDR3 loop is CASSQLGTYEQYF. CDR3 sequence (DNA): TGTGCCAGCAGTCAACTAGGGACTTACGAGCAGTACTTC.

The chain links TRBV29-1 to TRBJ1-1, with 9 bases identical to TRBD1. V lost 7 bases to trimming and J lost 4 bases; unmatched junction nucleotides: 10. CDR1 and CDR2 from the germline V gene are SQVTM and ANQGSEA. This CDR3 contains 14 residues. The CDR3 region has the DNA TGCAGCGCCCGGACAGGGGACCCCGGCACTGAAGCTTTCTTT. It translates to CSARTGDPGTEAFF.

The J gene is TRBJ2-1, the V gene TRBV2; 9 bases map to TRBD2. Germline CDR1 reads SNHLY; CDR2 reads FYNNEI. Trimming removed 1 base from V and 8 bases from J; junction bases left unmatched: 6. The CDR3 length is 15 residues. The chain's CDR3 is CASSEGEAGGHEQFF. The CDR3 nucleotides are TGTGCCAGCAGTGAAGGGGAGGCGGGGGGGCATGAGCAGTTCTTC.

The gene calls are TRBV25-1 and TRBJ2-3; TRBD1 might be the D (7 bases). The CDR3 is 16 amino acids. V was cut by 5 bases and J by 2 bases, with 17 bases left in between. The germline V gene has CDR1 MGHDK and CDR2 SYGVNS. This CDR3 reads CASSQPGRGVTDTQYF. CDR3 in DNA: TGTGCCAGCAGTCAGCCCGGCAGGGGGGTCACAGATACGCAGTATTTT.

The V call is TRBV28, the J call TRBJ1-3; 7 bases fit TRBD1. There are 13 residues in the CDR3. Germline-derived CDR1 and CDR2 are MDHEN and SYDVKM. V shed 7 bases and J 4 bases; nucleotides not matched to a gene: 4. The CDR3 sequence is CASNPGGGNTIYF. As DNA, the CDR3 is TGTGCCAGCAACCCAGGGGGAGGAAACACCATATATTTT.

V and J are TRBV29-1 and TRBJ2-7, with 9 nucleotides matching TRBD1. Germline V gene sequence: CDR1 SQVTM, CDR2 ANQGSEA. The CDR3 is made up of 15 amino acids. Trimming removed 5 bases from V and 2 bases from J; junction bases left unmatched: 10. The CDR3 DNA reads TGCAGCGTTATCCCTGCCCGGGACAGGGCCTACGAGCAGTACTTC. Translating gives CSVIPARDRAYEQYF.

The chain combines TRBV5-1 with TRBJ2-7, with 10 bases that match TRBD2. V shed 4 bases, J shed 5 bases, and the junction held 9 bases outside the gene matches. The CDR3 has 15 amino acids. In germline, CDR1 is SGHRS, CDR2 YFSETQ. The CDR3 bases are TGCGCCAGCAGCATCGGACTAGCGGATTCGGACGAGCAGTACTTC. Translated: CASSIGLADSDEQYF.

This sequence joins TRBV7-6 and TRBJ2-3; 10 nucleotides align to TRBD2. V trimming: 10 bases; J trimming: 0 bases; junction bases outside the gene matches: 13. CDR3 size: 17 residues. The germline V gene encodes CDR1 SGHVS and CDR2 FNYEAQ. This chain's CDR3 is CATRGASGSTSTDTQYF. The CDR3 coding sequence is TGTGCCACCCGGGGGGCTAGCGGGAGCACTAGCACAGATACGCAGTATTTT.

Within the sample, this clone is medium-sized (0.01 to 0.1%). This chain uses TRBV27 with TRBJ2-3; 7 nucleotides line up with TRBD2. J lost 5 bases, V lost 5 bases, and 16 bases had no gene match. Germline CDR1 MNHEY, CDR2 SMNVEV (reference sequence). The CDR3 is made up of 17 amino acids. The CDR3 DNA is TGTGCCAGCAGTCCCTCAGGAGCGGGATGGATCATAGATACGCAGTATTTT. Its translation is CASSPSGAGWIIDTQYF.

V gene TRBV11-2 combines with J gene TRBJ2-7, with D tentatively TRBD2 (5 bases). CDR3 length equals 12 residues. V dropped 1 base and J dropped 5 bases, with 6 bases sitting between them. The germline V gene encodes CDR1 SGHAT and CDR2 FQNNGV. CDR3 sequence: CASSLGENEQYF. In nucleotides, the CDR3 is TGTGCCAGCAGCTTAGGGGAGAACGAGCAGTACTTC.